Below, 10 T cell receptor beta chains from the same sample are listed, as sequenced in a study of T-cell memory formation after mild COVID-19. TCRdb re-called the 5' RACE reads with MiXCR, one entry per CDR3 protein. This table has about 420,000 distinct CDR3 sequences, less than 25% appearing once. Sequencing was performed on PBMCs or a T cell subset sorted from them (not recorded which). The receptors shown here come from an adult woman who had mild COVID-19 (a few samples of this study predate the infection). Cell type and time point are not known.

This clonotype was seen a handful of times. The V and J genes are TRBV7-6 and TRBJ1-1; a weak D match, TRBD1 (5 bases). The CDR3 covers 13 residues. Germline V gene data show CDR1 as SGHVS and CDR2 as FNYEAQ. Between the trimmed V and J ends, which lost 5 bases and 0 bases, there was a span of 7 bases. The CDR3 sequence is CASSRDLNTEAFF. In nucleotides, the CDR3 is TGTGCCAGCAGCAGGGACTTGAACACTGAAGCTTTCTTT. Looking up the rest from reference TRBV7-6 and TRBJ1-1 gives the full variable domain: GAGVSQSPRYKVTKRGQDVALRCDPISGHVSLYWYRQALGQGPEFLTYFNYEAQQDKSGLPNDRFSAERPEGSISTLTIQRTEQRDSAMYRCASSRDLNTEAFFGQGTRLTVV.

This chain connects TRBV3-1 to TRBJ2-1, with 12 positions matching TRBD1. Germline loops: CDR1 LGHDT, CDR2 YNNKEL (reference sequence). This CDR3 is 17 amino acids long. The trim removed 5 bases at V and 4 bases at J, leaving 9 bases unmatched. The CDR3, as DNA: TGTGCCAGCAGCTTTCGGGACAGGGGGCTAAAGTACAATGAGCAGTTCTTC. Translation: CASSFRDRGLKYNEQFF.

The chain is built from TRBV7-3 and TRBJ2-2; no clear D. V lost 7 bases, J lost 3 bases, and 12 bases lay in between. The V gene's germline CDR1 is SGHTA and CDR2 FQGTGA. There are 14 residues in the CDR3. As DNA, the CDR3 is TGTGCCAGCAAAATCTCCCGGGACACCGGGGAGCTGTTTTTT. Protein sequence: CASKISRDTGELFF.

In DNA, the CDR3 is TGTGCCAGCAGTTACTCGAGGCGGAGCTCCTACGAGCAGTACTTC. Protein sequence: CASSYSRRSSYEQYF. V and J are TRBV6-5 and TRBJ2-7; D is ambiguous. Germline V gives CDR1 MNHEY, CDR2 SVGAGI. There are 15 residues in the CDR3. With 0 bases removed from V and 0 bases from J, the gap between germline ends came to 9 bases.

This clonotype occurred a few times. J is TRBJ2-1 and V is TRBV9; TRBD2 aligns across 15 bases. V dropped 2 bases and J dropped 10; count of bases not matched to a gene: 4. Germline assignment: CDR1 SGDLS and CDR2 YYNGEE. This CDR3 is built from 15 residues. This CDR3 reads CASSVGTSGRNEQFF. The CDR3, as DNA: TGTGCCAGCAGCGTGGGGACTAGCGGGAGGAACGAGCAGTTCTTC.

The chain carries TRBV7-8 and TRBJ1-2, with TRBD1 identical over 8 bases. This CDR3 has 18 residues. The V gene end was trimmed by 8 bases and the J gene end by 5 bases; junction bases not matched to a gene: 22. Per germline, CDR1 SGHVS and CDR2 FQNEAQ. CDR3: CASQKDQGAPLLGYGYTF. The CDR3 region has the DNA TGTGCCAGCCAAAAAGACCAGGGGGCTCCTCTACTAGGGTATGGCTACACCTTC.

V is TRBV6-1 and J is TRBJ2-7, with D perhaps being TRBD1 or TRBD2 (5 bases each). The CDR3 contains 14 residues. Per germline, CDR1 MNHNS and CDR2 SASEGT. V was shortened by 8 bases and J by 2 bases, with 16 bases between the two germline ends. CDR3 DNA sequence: TGTGCCAGCGGGACCCCGGACTTCCCCTACGAGCAGTACTTC. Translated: CASGTPDFPYEQYF.

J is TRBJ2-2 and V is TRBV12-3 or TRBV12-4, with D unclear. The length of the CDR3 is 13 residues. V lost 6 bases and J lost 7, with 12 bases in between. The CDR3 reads CASREMTNGELFF. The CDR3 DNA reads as TGTGCCAGCAGGGAAATGACCAACGGGGAGCTGTTTTTT.

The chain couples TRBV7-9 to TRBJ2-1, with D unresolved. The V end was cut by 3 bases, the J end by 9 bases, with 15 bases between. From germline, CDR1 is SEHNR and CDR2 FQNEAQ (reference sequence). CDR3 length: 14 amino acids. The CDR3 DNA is TGTGCCAGCAGCTTTCGGCCCGGATCCAGTGAGCAGTTCTTC. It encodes CASSFRPGSSEQFF.

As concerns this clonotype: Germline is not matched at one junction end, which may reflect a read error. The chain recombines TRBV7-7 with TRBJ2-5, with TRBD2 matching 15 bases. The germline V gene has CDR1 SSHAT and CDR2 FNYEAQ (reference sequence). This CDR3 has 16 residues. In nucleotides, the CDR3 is TGTGCTAGCAGCCCGACGGGACTAGCGGGAGGCGAGACCCAGTACTTC. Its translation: CASSPTGLAGGETQYF.